This T cell receptor beta chain comes out of a study of blood T cells in healthy people across ages. Study-level results: In older individuals, TCR beta diversity per million T cells was lower, falling roughly linearly with age.

Trimming cost V 6 bases and J 4 bases, with 15 bases left between them. The CDR3 consists of 14 residues. CDR1 and CDR2 from the germline V gene are MDHEN and SYDVKM. For the second PCR, which ran for about 7 to 11 cycles, a sample-barcoded 5' primer and a J-beta primer mix were used. MiXCR was run by TCRdb on the 5' RACE reads, yielding one entry per CDR3 protein. The data hold some 1.8 million distinct CDR3 sequences, with around 42% observed a single time. This clonotype has only a few counts. Antigen unknown. The clonotype originates from a human donor in good health. The sample comprised blood. The V gene is TRBV28, the J gene TRBJ1-2; D is undetermined. CDR3 loop: CASRIPGISYGYTF. The CDR3, as DNA: TGTGCCAGCAGGATTCCGGGAATCTCCTATGGCTACACCTTC.